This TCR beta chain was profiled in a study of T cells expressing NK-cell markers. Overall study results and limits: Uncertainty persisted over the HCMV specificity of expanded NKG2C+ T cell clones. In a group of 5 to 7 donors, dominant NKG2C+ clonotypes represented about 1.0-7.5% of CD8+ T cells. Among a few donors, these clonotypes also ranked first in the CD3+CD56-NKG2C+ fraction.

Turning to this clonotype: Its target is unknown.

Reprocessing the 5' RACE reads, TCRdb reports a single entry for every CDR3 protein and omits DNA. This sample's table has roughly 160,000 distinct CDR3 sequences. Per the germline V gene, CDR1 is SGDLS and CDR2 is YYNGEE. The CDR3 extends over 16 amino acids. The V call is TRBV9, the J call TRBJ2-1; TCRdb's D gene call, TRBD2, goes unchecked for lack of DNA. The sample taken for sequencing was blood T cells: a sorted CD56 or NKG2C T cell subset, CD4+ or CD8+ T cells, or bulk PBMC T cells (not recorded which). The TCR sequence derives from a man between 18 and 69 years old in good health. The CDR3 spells CASSVWASGGAGEQFF.